This T cell receptor (beta chain) derives from a study of spatial heterogeneity in lung cancer. Study-wide points: Relative to follow-up, resection was when ubiquitous expanded tumor TCRs appeared more in blood.

This sample's time point: sample taken at primary tumor resection. From tumor, nontumor lung or frozen PBMC, whole RNA was taken unsorted for sequencing. There were 65 or so donors, all of them untreated patients with early-stage non-small cell lung cancer. CDR1 SEHNR and CDR2 FQNEAQ come from the germline V gene (reference sequence). The V end lost 5 bases, the J end lost 2 bases, and 12 bases lay between the germline ends. The CDR3 length is 15 residues. This clonotype turned up a few times. Antigen: not known. TCRdb redid the calling of the 5' RACE reads with MiXCR, one entry per CDR3 protein. Of more than 80,000 distinct CDR3 sequences listed, around 12% are singletons.

The specimen comprised PBMCs, sampled at surgery. This chain links TRBV7-9 with TRBJ2-2; TRBD1 might be the D (6 bases). This receptor was identified in a male donor with early-stage non-small cell lung cancer. This CDR3 is CASSQDSPNTGELFF. CDR3 sequence (DNA): TGTGCCAGCAGCCAGGACAGCCCAAACACCGGGGAGCTGTTTTTT.